The T cell receptor (beta chain) described here comes from a study of blood T cell repertoires in COVID-19. About the research overall: The United States, Italy and Spain supplied acute and convalescent COVID-19 samples. From T cells, B-cell-depleted T cells, or PBMCs came the material, which was cDNA or gDNA.

Trimming removed 4 bases from V and 9 bases from J, with 19 bases in between. This CDR3 region has 16 residues. Looked up from germline, CDR1 is MDHEN and CDR2 is SYDVKM. How the authors handled the data: Researchers report that nucleated cell counts were estimated from reference gene primer amplification. Clones were sequenced by immunoSEQ multiplex PCR, and TCRdb holds only the in-frame ones, with some missing. That table gives V, J and clone size, and the DNA gave D and trimming. The table records around 350,000 clones, more than 85% of them present only once. The TCR comes from a human donor in a cohort sampled during active COVID-19. The sequencing sample was made of peripheral blood. The J gene is TRBJ1-6, the V gene TRBV28; D remains ambiguous. CDR3 sequence: CASSSPAGTISSPLHF. The CDR3 nucleotides are TGTGCCAGCAGTTCCCCCGCGGGTACGATAAGTTCACCCCTCCACTTT.